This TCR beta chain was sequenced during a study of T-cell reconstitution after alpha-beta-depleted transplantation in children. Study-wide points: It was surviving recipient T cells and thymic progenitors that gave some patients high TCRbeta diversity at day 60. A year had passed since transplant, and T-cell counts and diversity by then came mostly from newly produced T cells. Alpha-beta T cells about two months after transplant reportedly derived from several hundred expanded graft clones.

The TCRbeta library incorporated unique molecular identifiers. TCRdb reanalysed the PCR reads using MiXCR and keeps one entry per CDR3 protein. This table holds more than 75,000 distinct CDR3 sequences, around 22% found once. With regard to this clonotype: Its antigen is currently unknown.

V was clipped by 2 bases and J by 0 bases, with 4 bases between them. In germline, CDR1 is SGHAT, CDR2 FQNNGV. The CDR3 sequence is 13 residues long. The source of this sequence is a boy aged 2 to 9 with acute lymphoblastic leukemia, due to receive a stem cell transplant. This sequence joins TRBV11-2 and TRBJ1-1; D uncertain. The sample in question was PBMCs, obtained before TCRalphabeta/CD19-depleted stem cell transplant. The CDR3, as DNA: TGTGCCAGCAGCTTAAGACTGAACACTGAAGCTTTCTTT. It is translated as CASSLRLNTEAFF.